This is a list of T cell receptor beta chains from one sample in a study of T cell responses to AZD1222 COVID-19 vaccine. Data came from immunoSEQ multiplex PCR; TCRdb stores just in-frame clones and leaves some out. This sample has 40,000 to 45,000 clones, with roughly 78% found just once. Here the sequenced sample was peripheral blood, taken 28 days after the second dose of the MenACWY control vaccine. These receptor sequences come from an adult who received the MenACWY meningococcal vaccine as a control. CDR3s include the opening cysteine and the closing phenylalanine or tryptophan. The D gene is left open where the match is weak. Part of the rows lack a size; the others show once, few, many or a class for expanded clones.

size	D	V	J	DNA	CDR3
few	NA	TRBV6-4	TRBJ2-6	TGTGCCAGCAGTGCAGGGACTGGGGCCAACGTCCTGACTTTC	CASSAGTGANVLTF
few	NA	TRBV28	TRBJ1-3	TGTGCCAGCAGTTTAAGGGGGTTTGGAAACACCATATATTTT	CASSLRGFGNTIYF
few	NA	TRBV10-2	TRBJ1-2	TGCGCCAGCAGTGACGGCTACTATGGCTACACCTTC	CASSDGYYGYTF
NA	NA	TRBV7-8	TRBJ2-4	TGTGCCAGCAGCTTAGCCATGGAGGGAAACAAGTACTTC	CASSLAMEGNKYF
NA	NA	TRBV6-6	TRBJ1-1	TGTGCCAGCAGTACCGACACCCACACTGAAGCTTTCTTT	CASSTDTHTEAFF
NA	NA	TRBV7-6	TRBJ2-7	TGTGCCAGCAGCTTAGGAGCAGGGAACTACGAGCAGTACTTC	CASSLGAGNYEQYF
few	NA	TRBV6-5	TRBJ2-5	TGTGCCAGCAGCCTAGTGGGGCCGGAACAGACCCAGTACTTC	CASSLVGPEQTQYF
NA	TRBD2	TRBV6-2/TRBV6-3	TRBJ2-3	TGTGCCAGCAGTTACTCATCGCCGGGACTAGCGGGGAGCACAGATACGCAGTATTTT	CASSYSSPGLAGSTDTQYF
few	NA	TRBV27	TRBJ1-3	TGTGCCAGCCGGACAGTTCCCTCTGGAAACACCATATATTTT	CASRTVPSGNTIYF
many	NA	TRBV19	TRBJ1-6	TGTGCCAGTAGTTTCCTTAGGGGGGAATCACCCCTCCACTTT	CASSFLRGESPLHF
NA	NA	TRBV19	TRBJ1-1	TGTGCCAGTAGTTCCATGGGGGTTGTTGCTTTCTTT	CASSSMGVVAFF
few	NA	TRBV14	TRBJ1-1	TGTGCCAGCAGCCACGCCAGGAACACTGAAGCTTTCTTT	CASSHARNTEAFF
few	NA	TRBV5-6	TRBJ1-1	TGTGCCAGCAGCACCGACACGGAGAACGTAGCTTTCTTT	CASSTDTENVAFF
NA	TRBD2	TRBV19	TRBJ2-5	TGTGCCAGTAGTATGGTTCAACTAGCGGGAGGAGGGGAGACCCAGTACTTC	CASSMVQLAGGGETQYF
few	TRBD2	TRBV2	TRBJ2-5	TGTGCCAGCAAACAGACTAGCGGGGGGGAGACCCAGTACTTC	CASKQTSGGETQYF
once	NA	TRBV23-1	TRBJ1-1	TGCGCCAGCAGTCCAGACATCTACACTGAAGCTTTCTTT	CASSPDIYTEAFF
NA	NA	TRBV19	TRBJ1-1	TGTGCCAGTTCGCTTTGGACGGGGAACACTGAAGCTTTCTTT	CASSLWTGNTEAFF